This TCR beta chain comes out of a study of a mutant IDH1 vaccine in newly diagnosed glioma listed by TCRdb under 2021. With regard to the full study: Of the approximately 30 treated patients, about 62% were male and roughly 40% were female, and a mean age of approximately 40 years was recorded. Before enrollment, patients had received standard therapy of radiotherapy alone, temozolomide alone, or radiochemotherapy with temozolomide; most received the combination. For exploratory analyses, about 25 treated patients had longitudinal TCRB deep sequencing done wherever samples were available. Six visits were used for peripheral blood collection: V03 (baseline), V05, V07, V10, V12 and V13.

Looking up the germline V gene yields CDR1 SGHTA and CDR2 FQGNSA. Its CDR3 holds 15 amino acids, cysteine through phenylalanine. CDR3 DNA is the only sequence kept; it has 45 bases, read in frame from the first base. The germline ends are 17 bases apart after V is trimmed by 5 bases and J by 3 bases. The sample's time point label is to be understood as: baseline, week 1 (first vaccination visit). The treatment or condition label corresponds to: pre-vaccination baseline after standard-of-care therapy. Donors had newly diagnosed WHO grade 3 or 4 IDH1-mutant astrocytomas with loss of nuclear ATRX. The samples were drawn from NOA16, a multicentre, single-arm, open-label phase I trial in Germany that tested a mutant IDH1 peptide vaccine in humans for the first time. For immunogenicity testing, the blood drawn at visit V03 was used as the baseline sample. Genomic DNA for TCRB sequencing was isolated from EDTA blood with the DNeasy Blood and Tissue Kit.

Points on this clone: No antigen is known for it. There are no base qualities to consult, and no much larger clone falls within one base.

Libraries were constructed by the immunoSEQ multiplex PCR assay. Rearranged TCR beta chain sequences were amplified with the hsTCRB Kit following the manufacturer's protocol. Sequencing of TCRB libraries was carried out on an Illumina MiSeq. The authors' analysis ran thus. The proprietary platform of the kit vendor was used for demultiplexing, trimming and gene mapping. TCRdb took this table from immuneACCESS and kept in-frame rearrangements with V and J called. Such tables lack part of the clones; where checked against another copy, unresolved V genes explain under half of the gap, and the rest is unexplained. V, J and clone size were drawn from that table, and D and trimming were deduced from the DNA. The sample records 40,000 or so clones, 80% to 95% of which are singletons. The top ten clones comprise over 15% of the sample. Overall results and qualifications from the work: No apparent relationship was observed between pseudoprogression and alterations in the top peripheral T cell clonotypes detected by TCRB sequencing. It was noted by the authors that analyses of patient blood samples could not be reproduced owing to sample limitations. PBMC samples for TCRB deep sequencing were selected based on availability. Immune responses induced by the vaccine were seen in approximately 93% of patients across multiple MHC alleles.

The chain couples TRBV7-2 to TRBJ2-7; D gene: possibly TRBD2, on 5 matching bases. Source: PBMCs, taken from a glioma patient treated with radiotherapy, temozolomide or both. The source is a man aged 18 to 29 with glioma. The sequenced DNA: TGTGCCAGCAGCCCCCAGAGGCTAGCAGTCTACGAGCAGTACTTC. The encoded protein is CASSPQRLAVYEQYF. Outside the CDR3, residues come from the reference TRBV7-2 and TRBJ2-7 proteins, so the full variable domain is: GAGVSQSPSNKVTEKGKDVELRCDPISGHTALYWYRQSLGQGLEFLIYFQGNSAPDKSGLPSDRFSAERTGGSVSTLTIQRTQQEDSAVYLCASSPQRLAVYEQYFGPGTRLTVT.